One sample yielded the 3 T cell receptor beta chains listed below, sequenced in a study of Graves' ophthalmopathy and Graves' hyperthyroidism. TCR beta CDR3 amplification used RNA transcripts. In the first round, RT-PCR was carried out with HTBI primers, and a multiplex PCR formed the second round. Using its own MiXCR run on the multiplex PCR reads, TCRdb lists one record per CDR3 protein. Of some 350,000 distinct CDR3 sequences in the sample, 15% to 20% were seen once. The material sequenced was peripheral blood. These receptors originate from an adult woman with stable Graves' hyperthyroidism.

This clonotype was counted ten times or more. The chain employs TRBV2 and TRBJ1-2; the match to TRBD1 covers 9 bases. The CDR3 is 14 amino acids. V lost 6 bases and J lost 0; bases outside the gene matches: 2. In germline, CDR1 is SNHLY, CDR2 FYNNEI. The CDR3 loop is CASRRDRANYGYTF. CDR3 sequence (DNA): TGTGCCAGCAGGCGGGACAGGGCTAACTATGGCTACACCTTC. Looking up the rest from reference TRBV2 and TRBJ1-2 gives the full variable domain: EPEVTQTPSHQVTQMGQEVILRCVPISNHLYFYWYRQILGQKVEFLVSFYNNEISEKSEIFDDQFSVERPDGSNFTLKIRSTKLEDSAMYFCASRRDRANYGYTFGSGTRLTVV.

CDR3 coding DNA: TGTGCCAGCAGATCAGGGTCGGGTGAAGCTTTCTTT. Translated, it gives CASRSGSGEAFF. The chain combines TRBV6-1 with TRBJ1-1, with D perhaps TRBD1 (5 bases). The germline V gene has CDR1 MNHNS and CDR2 SASEGT. CDR3 length: 12 residues. Trimming shortened V by 6 bases and J by 7 bases, and 12 bases separated the two germline ends.

V is TRBV28 and J is TRBJ2-5; 7 bases fit TRBD1. With V trimmed by 6 bases and J by 5 bases, 9 bases remained unmatched. The CDR3 is 14 amino acids. CDR1 MDHEN and CDR2 SYDVKM come from the germline V gene. The CDR3 nucleotides read TGTGCCAGCAGACAGGGGACCATCGGGGAGACCCAGTACTTC. Amino acids: CASRQGTIGETQYF.